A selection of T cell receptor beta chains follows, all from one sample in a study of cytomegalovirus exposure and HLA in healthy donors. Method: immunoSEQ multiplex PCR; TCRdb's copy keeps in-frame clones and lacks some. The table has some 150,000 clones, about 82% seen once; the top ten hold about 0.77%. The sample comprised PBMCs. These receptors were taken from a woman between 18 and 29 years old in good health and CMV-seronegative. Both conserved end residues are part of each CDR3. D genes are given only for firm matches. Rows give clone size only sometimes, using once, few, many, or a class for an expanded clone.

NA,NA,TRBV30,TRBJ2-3,TGTGCCTGGAGTGCAACACTAGGGGGCGGGAGGACAGATACGCAGTATTTT,CAWSATLGGGRTDTQYF
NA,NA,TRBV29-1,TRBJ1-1,TGCAGCGTTGTGGCAGGGTGGGCTGAAGCTTTCTTT,CSVVAGWAEAFF
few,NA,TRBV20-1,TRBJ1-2,TGCAGTGTCAATGGCTACACCTTC,CSVNGYTF
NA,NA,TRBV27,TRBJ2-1,TGTGCCAGCAGTTTCAATAGCGTCCGCCCCTACAATGAGCAGTTCTTC,CASSFNSVRPYNEQFF
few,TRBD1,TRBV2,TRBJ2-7,TGTGCCACCGCGGGACAGGGGGCGGACGAGCAGTACTTC,CATAGQGADEQYF
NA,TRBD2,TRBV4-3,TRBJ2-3,TGCGCCAGCAGCCCTGAGCGGACTAGCTCAGATACGCAGTATTTT,CASSPERTSSDTQYF
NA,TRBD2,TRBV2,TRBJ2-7,TGTGCCAGCAGGCTAGCGGGCGGCTACGAGCAGTACTTC,CASRLAGGYEQYF
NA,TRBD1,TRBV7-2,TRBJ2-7,TGTGCCAGCAGCAAGGTTGGACAGGGGGCTGACGAGCAGTACTTC,CASSKVGQGADEQYF
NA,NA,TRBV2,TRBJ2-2,TGTGCCAGCAGTGAAGGAACAGGGAACACCGGGGAGCTGTTTTTT,CASSEGTGNTGELFF
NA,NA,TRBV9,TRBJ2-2,TGTGCCAGCAGCGTAGGCGGTTCCACCGGGGAGCTGTTTTTT,CASSVGGSTGELFF
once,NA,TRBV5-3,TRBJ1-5,TGTGCCAGAAGCTTGGCGTCAGGGGATGGCAATCAGCCCCAGCATTTT,CARSLASGDGNQPQHF
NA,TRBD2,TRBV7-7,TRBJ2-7,TGTGCTAGCAGCCTAAATAGCGGGCCGTCCTACGAGCAGTACTTC,CASSLNSGPSYEQYF
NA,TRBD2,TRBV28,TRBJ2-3,TGTGCCAGCAGTTTATTAGCGGGAGGGCCTTCTCCAGATACGCAGTATTTT,CASSLLAGGPSPDTQYF
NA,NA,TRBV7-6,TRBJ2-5,TGTGCCAGCAGCTCAGATGAAGAGACCCAGTACTTC,CASSSDEETQYF
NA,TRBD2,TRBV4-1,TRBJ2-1,TGCGCCAGCAGCCGCCTAGCGGGAACGTACAATGAGCAGTTCTTC,CASSRLAGTYNEQFF
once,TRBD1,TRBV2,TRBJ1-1,TGTGCCAGCAGCGAGGACAGGGTTCTTTTCACTGAAGCTTTCTTT,CASSEDRVLFTEAFF
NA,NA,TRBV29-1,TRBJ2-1,TGCAGCGTTGTATGGAGTATAGATGAGCAGTTCTTC,CSVVWSIDEQFF
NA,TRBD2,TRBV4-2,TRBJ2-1,TGTGCCAGCAGCCCGGAGGGGGGGGGACTAGCGGGAGCCAATGAGCAGTTCTTC,CASSPEGGGLAGANEQFF
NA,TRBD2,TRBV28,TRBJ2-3,TGTGCCAGCAGTCCACTCACTAGCGAGGGCCCGGTAGACACAGATACGCAGTATTTT,CASSPLTSEGPVDTDTQYF
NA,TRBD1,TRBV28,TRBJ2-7,TGTGCCAGCAGTCCGGGACAGGTTACCTACGAGCAGTACTTC,CASSPGQVTYEQYF
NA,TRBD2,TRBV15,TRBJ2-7,TGTGCCACCAGCAGAGATCTGAGCGGGAGTATACTTTCCTACGAGCAGTACTTC,CATSRDLSGSILSYEQYF
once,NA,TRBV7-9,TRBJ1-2,TGTGCCAGCAACGACAGCAGTAGGGGCTATGGCTACACCTTC,CASNDSSRGYGYTF
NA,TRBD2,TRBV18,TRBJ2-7,TGTGCCAGCTCACTTAGCGGGCCTAGCTACGAGCAGTACTTC,CASSLSGPSYEQYF
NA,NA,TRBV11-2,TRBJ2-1,TGTGCCAGCAGCTTAGACTTGGGACTCTCTCCTTTCAATGAGCAGTTCTTC,CASSLDLGLSPFNEQFF
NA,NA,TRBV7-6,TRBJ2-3,TGTGCCAGCAGCTTAGCCGGGAACGCAGATACGCAGTATTTT,CASSLAGNADTQYF
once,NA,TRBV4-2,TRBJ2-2,TGTGCCAGCAGCCAAGACAGGGAGCTGTTTTTT,CASSQDRELFF
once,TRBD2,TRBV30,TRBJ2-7,TGTGCCTGGGGGAATGTAGCGGGAGCCAAAGAGCAGTACTTC,CAWGNVAGAKEQYF
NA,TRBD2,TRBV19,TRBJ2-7,TGTGCCAGTAGTATAGGTCTCATAGCGGGGTCCTACGAGCAGTACTTC,CASSIGLIAGSYEQYF
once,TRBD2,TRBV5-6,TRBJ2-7,TGTGCCAGCAGAAGGCTAGCGGGAGCCTACGAGCAGTACTTC,CASRRLAGAYEQYF
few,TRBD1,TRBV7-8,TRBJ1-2,TGTGCCAGCAGCCCAACAGGGGACTATGGCTACACCTTC,CASSPTGDYGYTF
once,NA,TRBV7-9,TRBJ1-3,TGTGCCAGCAGCTTAGCGGACTCCCTATTGGGATACTCTGGAAACACCATATATTTT,CASSLADSLLGYSGNTIYF
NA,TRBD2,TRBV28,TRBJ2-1,TGTGCCAGCACCCAGACTAGCGGGAGGGCCTATGAGCAGTTCTTC,CASTQTSGRAYEQFF
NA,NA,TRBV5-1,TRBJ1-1,TGCGCCAGCAGCTTGGTTGCCCGAGTGAACACTGAAGCTTTCTTT,CASSLVARVNTEAFF
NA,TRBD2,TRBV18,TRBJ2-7,TGTGCCAGCTCACCAACCGCGGGACTAGCGGGAACCTACGAGCAGTACTTC,CASSPTAGLAGTYEQYF
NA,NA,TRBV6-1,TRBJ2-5,TGTGCCAGCAGTCGCGACCCCGACGGGAAAGAGACCCAGTACTTC,CASSRDPDGKETQYF
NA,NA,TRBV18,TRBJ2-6,TGTGCCAGCTCACCCAGGGGTGGGGCCAACGTCCTGACTTTC,CASSPRGGANVLTF
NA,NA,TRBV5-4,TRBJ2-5,TGTGCCAGCAGTGAAGGCGGAGGGCGAGAGACCCAGTACTTC,CASSEGGGRETQYF